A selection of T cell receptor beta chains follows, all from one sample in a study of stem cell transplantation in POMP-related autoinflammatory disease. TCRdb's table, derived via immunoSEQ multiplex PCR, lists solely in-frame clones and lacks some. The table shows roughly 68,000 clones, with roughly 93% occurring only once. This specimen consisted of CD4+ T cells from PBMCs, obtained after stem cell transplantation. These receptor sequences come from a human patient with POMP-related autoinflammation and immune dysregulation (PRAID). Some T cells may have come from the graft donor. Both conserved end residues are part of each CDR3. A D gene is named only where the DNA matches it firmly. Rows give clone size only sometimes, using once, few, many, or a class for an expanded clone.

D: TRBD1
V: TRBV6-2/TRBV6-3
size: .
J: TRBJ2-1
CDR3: CASSSPARDRAKQFF
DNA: TGTGCCAGCAGTTCCCCCGCCCGGGACAGGGCGAAGCAGTTCTTC

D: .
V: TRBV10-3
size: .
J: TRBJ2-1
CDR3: CAISVVGEAGNEQFF
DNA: TGTGCCATCAGTGTTGTGGGGGAGGCAGGAAATGAGCAGTTCTTC

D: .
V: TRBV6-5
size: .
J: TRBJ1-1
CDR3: CASSLGRRGTEAFF
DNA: TGTGCCAGCAGTTTGGGGAGGAGAGGCACTGAAGCTTTCTTT

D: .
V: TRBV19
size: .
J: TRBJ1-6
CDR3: CASSSQVNSPLHF
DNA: TGTGCCAGTAGTTCACAGGTTAATTCACCCCTCCACTTT

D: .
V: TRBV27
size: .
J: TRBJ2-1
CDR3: CASSLSRMGLASAYNEQFF
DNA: TGTGCCAGCAGTTTATCCCGTATGGGACTCGCCTCTGCTTACAATGAGCAGTTCTTC

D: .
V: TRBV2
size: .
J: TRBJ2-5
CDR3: CASSEDGGGETQYF
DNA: TGTGCCAGCAGTGAAGACGGGGGTGGTGAGACCCAGTACTTC

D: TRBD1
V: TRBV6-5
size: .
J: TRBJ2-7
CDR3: CASSQWGQGAYEQYF
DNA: TGTGCCAGCAGTCAATGGGGTCAGGGGGCCTACGAGCAGTACTTC

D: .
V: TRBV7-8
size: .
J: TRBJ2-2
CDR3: CASSSHPDTGELFF
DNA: TGTGCCAGCAGCTCCCACCCAGACACCGGGGAGCTGTTTTTT

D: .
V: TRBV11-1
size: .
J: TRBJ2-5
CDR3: CASSLALDHQKTQYF
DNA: TGTGCCAGCAGCTTAGCCCTGGACCATCAGAAGACCCAGTACTTC

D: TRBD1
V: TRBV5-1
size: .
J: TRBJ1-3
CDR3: CASSPGQGGNTIYF
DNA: TGCGCCAGCAGCCCGGGACAGGGCGGGAACACCATATATTTT

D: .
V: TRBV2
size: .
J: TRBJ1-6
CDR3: CASIESSYNSPLHF
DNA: TGTGCCAGCATCGAGAGCTCCTATAATTCACCCCTCCACTTT

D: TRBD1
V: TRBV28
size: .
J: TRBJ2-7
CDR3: CASSIWTGRSYEQYF
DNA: TGTGCCAGCAGCATATGGACAGGGCGCTCGTACGAGCAGTACTTC

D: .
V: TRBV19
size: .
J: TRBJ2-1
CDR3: CASTARGYNEQFF
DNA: TGTGCCAGTACGGCTAGGGGATACAATGAGCAGTTCTTC

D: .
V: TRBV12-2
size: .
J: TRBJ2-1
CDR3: CASRPVGGPPTYNEQFF
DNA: TGTGCAAGTCGCCCAGTCGGGGGGCCCCCGACATACAATGAGCAGTTCTTC

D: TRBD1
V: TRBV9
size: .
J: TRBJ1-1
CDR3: CASSMGGTVITEAFF
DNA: TGTGCCAGCAGCATGGGAGGGACAGTAATAACTGAAGCTTTCTTT

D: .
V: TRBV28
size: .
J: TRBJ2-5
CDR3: CASSLRIGGWQETQYF
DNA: TGTGCCAGCAGTTTACGGATAGGGGGGTGGCAAGAGACCCAGTACTTC

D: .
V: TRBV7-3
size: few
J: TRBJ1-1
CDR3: CASSPSGVNTEAFF
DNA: TGTGCCAGCAGCCCTTCGGGGGTGAACACTGAAGCTTTCTTT

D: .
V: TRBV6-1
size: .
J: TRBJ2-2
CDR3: CASSVVLVVVAGELFF
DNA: TGTGCCAGCAGTGTAGTTCTAGTGGTTGTGGCCGGGGAGCTGTTTTTT

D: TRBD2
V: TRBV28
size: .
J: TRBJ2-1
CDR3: CASSSSGSSYNEQFF
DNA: TGTGCCAGCAGTTCCAGCGGGAGTTCCTACAATGAGCAGTTCTTC

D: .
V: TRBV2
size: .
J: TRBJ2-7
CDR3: CASMRGGYEQYF
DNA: TGTGCCAGCATGAGGGGGGGCTACGAGCAGTACTTC

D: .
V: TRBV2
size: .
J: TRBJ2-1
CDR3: CASTSQFF
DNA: TGTGCCAGCACTAGTCAGTTCTTC

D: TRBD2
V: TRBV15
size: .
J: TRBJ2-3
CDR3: CATSRESVLAGSTDTQYF
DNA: TGTGCCACCAGCAGAGAGAGTGTCCTAGCGGGTTCCACAGATACGCAGTATTTT

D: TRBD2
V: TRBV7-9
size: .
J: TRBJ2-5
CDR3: CASRELAGGPETQYF
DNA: TGTGCCAGCAGGGAACTAGCGGGGGGGCCGGAGACCCAGTACTTC

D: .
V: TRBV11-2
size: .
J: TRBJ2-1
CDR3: CASSLSLGGGLSYNEQFF
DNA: TGTGCCAGCAGCTTAAGCCTCGGCGGCGGACTATCCTACAATGAGCAGTTCTTC

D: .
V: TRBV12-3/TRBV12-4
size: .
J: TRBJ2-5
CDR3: CASSRGAQETQYF
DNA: TGTGCCAGCTCCCGGGGGGCACAAGAGACCCAGTACTTC

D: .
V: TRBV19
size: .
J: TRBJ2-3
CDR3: CASIDSLTDTQYF
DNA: TGTGCCAGTATCGACTCCCTCACAGATACGCAGTATTTT

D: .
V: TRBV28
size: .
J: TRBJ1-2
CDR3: CATSQGPNYGYTF
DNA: TGTGCCACTTCGCAGGGACCAAACTATGGCTACACCTTC

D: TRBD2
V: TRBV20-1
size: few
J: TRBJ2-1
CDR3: CSASRRLAGNNEQFF
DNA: TGCAGTGCTAGTCGACGACTAGCGGGGAACAATGAGCAGTTCTTC

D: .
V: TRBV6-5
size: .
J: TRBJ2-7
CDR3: CASLRDPSFREQYF
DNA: TGTGCCAGCCTCCGGGACCCCTCTTTTAGGGAGCAGTACTTC

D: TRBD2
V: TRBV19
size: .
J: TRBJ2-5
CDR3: CASGRRGETQYF
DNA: TGTGCCAGCGGGAGGAGGGGAGAGACCCAGTACTTC

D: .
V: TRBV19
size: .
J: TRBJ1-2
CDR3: CASSIDRGGFGYGYTF
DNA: TGTGCCAGTAGTATAGATCGAGGAGGCTTCGGGTATGGCTACACCTTC

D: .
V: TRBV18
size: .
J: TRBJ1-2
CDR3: CASSPEGNGYTF
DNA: TGTGCCAGCTCACCTGAAGGGAATGGCTACACCTTC

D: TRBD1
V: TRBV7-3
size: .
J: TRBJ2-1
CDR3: CASSLTPAGTGEHNEQFF
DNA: TGTGCCAGCAGCTTAACCCCGGCGGGGACAGGGGAACACAATGAGCAGTTCTTC

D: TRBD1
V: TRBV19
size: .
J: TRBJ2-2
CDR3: CASSLPGQGRVTGELFF
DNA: TGTGCCAGTAGTCTTCCCGGACAGGGGCGGGTCACCGGGGAGCTGTTTTTT

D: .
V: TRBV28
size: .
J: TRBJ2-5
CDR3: CASKAFRGRGQETQYF
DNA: TGTGCCAGCAAAGCCTTTCGAGGGAGAGGGCAAGAGACCCAGTACTTC

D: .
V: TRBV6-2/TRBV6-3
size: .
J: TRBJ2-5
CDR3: CASSYIQETQYF
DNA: TGTGCCAGCAGTTACATCCAAGAGACCCAGTACTTC

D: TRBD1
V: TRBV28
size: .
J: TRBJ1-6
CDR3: CASSALGYRDRGSWGSPLHF
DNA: TGTGCCAGCAGTGCACTGGGGTATCGGGACAGGGGGAGTTGGGGTTCACCCCTCCACTTT

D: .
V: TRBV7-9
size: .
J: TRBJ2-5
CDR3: CASSFRLTQETQYF
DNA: TGTGCCAGCAGCTTTCGGCTGACTCAAGAGACCCAGTACTTC

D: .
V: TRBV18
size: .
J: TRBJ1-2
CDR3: CASSPSLQGYGYTF
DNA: TGTGCCAGCTCACCAAGCCTCCAGGGATATGGCTACACCTTC

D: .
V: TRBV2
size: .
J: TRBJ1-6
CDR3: CASSEANGGYNSPLHF
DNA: TGTGCCAGCAGTGAAGCAAATGGGGGGTATAATTCACCCCTCCACTTT

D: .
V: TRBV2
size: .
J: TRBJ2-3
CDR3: CASSEQGYDTQYF
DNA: TGTGCCAGCAGTGAACAGGGATACGATACGCAGTATTTT

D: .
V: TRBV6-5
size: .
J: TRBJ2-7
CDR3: CASRRGLTYEQYF
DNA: TGTGCCAGCAGACGGGGATTAACCTACGAGCAGTACTTC

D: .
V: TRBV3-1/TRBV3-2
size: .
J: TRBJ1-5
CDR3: CASSPNRGNQPQHF
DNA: TGTGCCAGCAGTCCCAACAGGGGCAATCAGCCCCAGCATTTT

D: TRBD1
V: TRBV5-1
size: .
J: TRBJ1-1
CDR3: CASSFWTGPSGEAFF
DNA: TGCGCCAGCAGCTTCTGGACAGGACCTTCTGGGGAAGCTTTCTTT

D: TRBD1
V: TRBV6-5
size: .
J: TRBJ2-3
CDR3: CASRDRAGTDTQYF
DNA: TGTGCCAGCAGGGACAGGGCTGGCACAGATACGCAGTATTTT